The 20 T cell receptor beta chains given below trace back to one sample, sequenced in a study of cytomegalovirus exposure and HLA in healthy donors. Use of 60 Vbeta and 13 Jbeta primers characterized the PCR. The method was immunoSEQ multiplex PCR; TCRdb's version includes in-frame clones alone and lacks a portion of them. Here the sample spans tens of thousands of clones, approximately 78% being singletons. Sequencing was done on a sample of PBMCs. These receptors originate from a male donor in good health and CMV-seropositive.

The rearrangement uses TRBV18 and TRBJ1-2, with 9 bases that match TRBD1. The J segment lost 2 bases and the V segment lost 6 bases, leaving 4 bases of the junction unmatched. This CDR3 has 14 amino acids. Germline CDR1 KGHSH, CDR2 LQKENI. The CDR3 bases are TGTGCCAGCTCGCTGGACAGGGGCAACTATGGCTACACCTTC. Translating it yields CASSLDRGNYGYTF.

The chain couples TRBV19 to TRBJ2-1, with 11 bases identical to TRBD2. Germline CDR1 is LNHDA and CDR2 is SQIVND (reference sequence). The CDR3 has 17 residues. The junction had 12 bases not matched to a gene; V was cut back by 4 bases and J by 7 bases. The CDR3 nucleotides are TGTGCCAGTAGTACCCGGGGTAAGGCTAGCGGGGGGAATGAGCAGTTCTTC. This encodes CASSTRGKASGGNEQFF.

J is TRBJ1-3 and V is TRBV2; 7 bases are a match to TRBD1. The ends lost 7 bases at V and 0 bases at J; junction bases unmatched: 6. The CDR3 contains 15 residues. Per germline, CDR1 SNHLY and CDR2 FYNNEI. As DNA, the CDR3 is TGTGCCAGCATCAAGGACAGGAGCTCTGGAAACACCATATATTTT. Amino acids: CASIKDRSSGNTIYF.

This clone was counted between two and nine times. CDR3 residues: CASSQGPRSGAYTF. CDR3 DNA sequence: TGCGCCAGCAGCCAAGGACCCCGGTCAGGGGCTTACACCTTC. V is TRBV4-1 and J is TRBJ1-2; tentatively, D is TRBD1 (6 bases). Germline V lookup: CDR1 MGHRA, CDR2 YSYEKL. V was cut by 1 base and J by 11 bases, with 17 bases left in between. The CDR3 has 14 residues.

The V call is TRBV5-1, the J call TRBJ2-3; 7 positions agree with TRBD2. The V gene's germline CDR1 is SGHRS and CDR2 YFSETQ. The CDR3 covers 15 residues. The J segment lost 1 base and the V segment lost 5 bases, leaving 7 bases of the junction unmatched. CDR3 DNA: TGCGCCAGCAGGACCGGGACTACCGGCACAGATACGCAGTATTTT. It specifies CASRTGTTGTDTQYF.

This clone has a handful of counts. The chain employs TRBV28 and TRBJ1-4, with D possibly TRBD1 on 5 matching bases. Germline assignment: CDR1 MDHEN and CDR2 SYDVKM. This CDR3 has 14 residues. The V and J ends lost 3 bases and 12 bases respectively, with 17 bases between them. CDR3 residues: CASSFGGMTGELFF. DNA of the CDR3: TGTGCCAGCAGTTTTGGGGGGATGACGGGAGAACTGTTTTTT.

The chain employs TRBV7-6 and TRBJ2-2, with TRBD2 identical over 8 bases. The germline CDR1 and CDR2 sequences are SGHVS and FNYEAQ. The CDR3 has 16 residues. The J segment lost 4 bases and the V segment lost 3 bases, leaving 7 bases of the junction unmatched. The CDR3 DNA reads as TGTGCCAGCAGCTTGAAAAGCGGGAGATCCACCGGGGAGCTGTTTTTT. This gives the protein CASSLKSGRSTGELFF.

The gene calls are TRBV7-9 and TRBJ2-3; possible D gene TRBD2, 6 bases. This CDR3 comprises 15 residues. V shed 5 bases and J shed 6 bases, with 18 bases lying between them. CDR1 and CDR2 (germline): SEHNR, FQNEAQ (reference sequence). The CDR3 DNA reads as TGTGCCAGCAGCGACGGGACTCTTTCGGGGGATACGCAGTATTTT. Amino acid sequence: CASSDGTLSGDTQYF.

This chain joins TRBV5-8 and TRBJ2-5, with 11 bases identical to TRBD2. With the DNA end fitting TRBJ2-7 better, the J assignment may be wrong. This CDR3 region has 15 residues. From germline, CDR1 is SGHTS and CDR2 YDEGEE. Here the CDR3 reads CASNPGLAAAYEQYF. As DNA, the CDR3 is TGTGCCAGCAACCCGGGACTAGCGGCAGCATACGAGCAGTACTTC.

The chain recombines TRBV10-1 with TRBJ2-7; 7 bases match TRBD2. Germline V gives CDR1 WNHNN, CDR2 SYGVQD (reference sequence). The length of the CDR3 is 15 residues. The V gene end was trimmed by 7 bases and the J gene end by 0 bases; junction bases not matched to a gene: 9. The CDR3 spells CASTSSGFSSYEQYF. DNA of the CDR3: TGCGCCAGCACCAGTAGCGGGTTTAGCTCCTACGAGCAGTACTTC.

The CDR3 DNA reads TGTGCCAGCTCACCACCGGGAAGGACTCCCTCCTACGAGCAGTACTTC. Its protein is CASSPPGRTPSYEQYF. The rearrangement uses TRBV18 and TRBJ2-7, with TRBD2 as a possible D gene (5 bases). Between the trimmed V and J ends, which lost 0 bases and 0 bases, there was a span of 12 bases. The germline CDR1 and CDR2 sequences are KGHSH and LQKENI. The CDR3 contains 16 residues.

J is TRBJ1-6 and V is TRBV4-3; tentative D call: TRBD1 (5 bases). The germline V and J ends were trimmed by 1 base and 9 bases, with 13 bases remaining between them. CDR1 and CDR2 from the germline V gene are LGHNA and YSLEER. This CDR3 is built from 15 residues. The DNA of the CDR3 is TGCGCCAGCAGCCAAGGGGAGAGGGGAGGTTCACCCCTCCACTTT. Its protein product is CASSQGERGGSPLHF.

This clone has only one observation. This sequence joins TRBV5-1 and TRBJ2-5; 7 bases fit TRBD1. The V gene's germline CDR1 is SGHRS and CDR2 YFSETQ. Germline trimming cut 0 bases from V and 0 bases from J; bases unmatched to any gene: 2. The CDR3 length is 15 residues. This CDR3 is CASSLAGGNQETQYF. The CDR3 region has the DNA TGCGCCAGCAGCTTGGCAGGGGGTAACCAAGAGACCCAGTACTTC.

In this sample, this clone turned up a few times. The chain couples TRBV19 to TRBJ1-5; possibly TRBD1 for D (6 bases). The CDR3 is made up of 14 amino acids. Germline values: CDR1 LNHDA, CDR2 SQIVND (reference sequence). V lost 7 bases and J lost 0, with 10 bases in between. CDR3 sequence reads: CASTTGYSNQPQHF. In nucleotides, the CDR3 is TGTGCCAGTACAACAGGGTATAGCAATCAGCCCCAGCATTTT.

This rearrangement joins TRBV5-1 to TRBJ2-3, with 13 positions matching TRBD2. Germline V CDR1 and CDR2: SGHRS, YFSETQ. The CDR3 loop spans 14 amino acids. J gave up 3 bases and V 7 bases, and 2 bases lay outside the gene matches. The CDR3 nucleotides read TGCGCCAGCGGGACTAGCGGGATAACAGATACGCAGTATTTT. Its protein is CASGTSGITDTQYF.

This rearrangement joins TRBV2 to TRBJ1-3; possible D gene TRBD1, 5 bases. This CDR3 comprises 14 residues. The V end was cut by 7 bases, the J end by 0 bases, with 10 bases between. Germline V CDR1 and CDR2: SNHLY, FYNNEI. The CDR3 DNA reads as TGTGCCAGCACGCGGGGCGGCTCTGGAAACACCATATATTTT. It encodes CASTRGGSGNTIYF.

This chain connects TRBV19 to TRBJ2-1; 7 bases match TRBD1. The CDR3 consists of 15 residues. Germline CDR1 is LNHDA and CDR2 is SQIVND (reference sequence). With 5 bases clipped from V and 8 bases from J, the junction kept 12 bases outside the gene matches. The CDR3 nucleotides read TGTGCCAGTAGTTCGCGCAGGATCACAGGGGATGAGCAGTTCTTC. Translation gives CASSSRRITGDEQFF. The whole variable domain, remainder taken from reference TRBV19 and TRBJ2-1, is DGGITQSPKYLFRKEGQNVTLSCEQNLNHDAMYWYRQDPGQGLRLIYYSQIVNDFQKGDIAEGYSVSREKKESFPLTVTSAQKNPTAFYLCASSSRRITGDEQFFGPGTRLTVL.

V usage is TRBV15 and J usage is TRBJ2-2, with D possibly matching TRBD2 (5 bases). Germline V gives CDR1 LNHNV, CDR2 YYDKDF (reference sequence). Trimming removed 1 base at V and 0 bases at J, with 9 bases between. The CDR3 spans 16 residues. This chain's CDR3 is CATSRVEGTNTGELFF. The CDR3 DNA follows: TGTGCCACCAGCAGAGTCGAGGGTACGAACACCGGGGAGCTGTTTTTT.

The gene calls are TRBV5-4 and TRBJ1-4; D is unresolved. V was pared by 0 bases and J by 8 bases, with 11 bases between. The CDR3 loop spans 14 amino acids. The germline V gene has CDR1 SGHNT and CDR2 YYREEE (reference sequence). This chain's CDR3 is CASSLAPGGEKLFF. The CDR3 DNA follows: TGTGCCAGCAGCTTGGCCCCGGGTGGGGAAAAACTGTTTTTT.

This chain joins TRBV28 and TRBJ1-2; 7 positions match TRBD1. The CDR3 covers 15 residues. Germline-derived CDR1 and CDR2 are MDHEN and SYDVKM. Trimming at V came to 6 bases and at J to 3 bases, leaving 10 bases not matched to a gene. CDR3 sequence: CASSRIGQGDYGYTF. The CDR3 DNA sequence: TGTGCCAGCAGCAGGATAGGGCAGGGGGACTATGGCTACACCTTC.